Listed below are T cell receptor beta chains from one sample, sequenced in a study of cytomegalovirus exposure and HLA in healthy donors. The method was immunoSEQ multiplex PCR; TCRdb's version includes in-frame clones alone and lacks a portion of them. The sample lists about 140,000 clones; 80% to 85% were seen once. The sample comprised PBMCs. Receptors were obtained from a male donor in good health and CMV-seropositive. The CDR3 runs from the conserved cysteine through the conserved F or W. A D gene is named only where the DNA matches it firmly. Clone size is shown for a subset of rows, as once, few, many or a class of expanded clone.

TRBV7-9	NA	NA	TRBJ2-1	CASSLALQEQFF	TGTGCCAGCAGCTTAGCGCTTCAGGAGCAGTTCTTC
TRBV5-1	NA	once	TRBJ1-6	CASSLANNSPLHF	TGCGCCAGCAGCTTGGCCAATAATTCACCCCTCCACTTT
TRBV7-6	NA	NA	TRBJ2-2	CASRSGTLTGELFF	TGTGCCAGCAGATCCGGGACTCTCACCGGGGAGCTGTTTTTT
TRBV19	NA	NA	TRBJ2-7	CASSKDISYEQYF	TGTGCCAGTAGTAAGGACATCAGCTACGAGCAGTACTTC
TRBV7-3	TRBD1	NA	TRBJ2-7	CASSLLGRGLDEQYF	TGTGCCAGCAGCTTACTTGGCAGGGGGCTTGACGAGCAGTACTTC
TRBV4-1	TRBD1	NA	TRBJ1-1	CASSQFTRQGMDTEAFF	TGCGCCAGCAGCCAATTTACACGACAGGGAATGGACACTGAAGCTTTCTTT
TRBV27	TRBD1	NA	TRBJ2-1	CASSGQGSFNEQFF	TGTGCCAGCAGCGGACAGGGCAGTTTCAATGAGCAGTTCTTC
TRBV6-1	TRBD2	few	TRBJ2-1	CASSARTSGGLTFYNEQFF	TGTGCCAGCAGTGCGAGGACTAGCGGGGGGCTCACTTTTTACAATGAGCAGTTCTTC
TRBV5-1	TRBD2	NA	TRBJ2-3	CASRSQRDTQYF	TGCGCCAGCAGGTCCCAGCGGGACACGCAGTATTTT
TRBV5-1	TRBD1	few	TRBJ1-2	CASSFGQGSSGYTF	TGCGCCAGCAGCTTCGGACAGGGAAGTAGTGGCTACACCTTC
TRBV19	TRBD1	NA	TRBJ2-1	CASSERDRGMAGYNEQFF	TGTGCCAGTAGTGAACGGGACAGGGGGATGGCGGGCTACAATGAGCAGTTCTTC
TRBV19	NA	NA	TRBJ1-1	CASSIGGSEAEAFF	TGTGCCAGTAGTATTGGAGGGTCGGAGGCTGAAGCTTTCTTT
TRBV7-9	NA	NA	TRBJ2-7	CASSLGRASSYEQYF	TGTGCCAGCAGCTTAGGCAGGGCGAGCTCCTACGAGCAGTACTTC
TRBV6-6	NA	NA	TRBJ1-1	CASSYGDGETTEAFF	TGTGCCAGCAGTTACGGCGACGGGGAGACGACTGAAGCTTTCTTT
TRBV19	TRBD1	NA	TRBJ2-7	CASSKTTGVREQYF	TGTGCCAGTAGTAAAACGACAGGGGTCAGGGAGCAGTACTTC
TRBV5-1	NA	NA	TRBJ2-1	CASSFQAPYNEQFF	TGCGCCAGCAGCTTCCAGGCCCCATACAATGAGCAGTTCTTC
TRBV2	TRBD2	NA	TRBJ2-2	CASQSGTRDAGELFF	TGTGCCAGTCAATCCGGGACTAGAGACGCCGGGGAGCTGTTTTTT
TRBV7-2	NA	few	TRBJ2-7	CASSQVRETYEQYF	TGTGCCAGCAGTCAGGTGAGGGAGACCTACGAGCAGTACTTC
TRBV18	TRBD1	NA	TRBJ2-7	CASSPRFAAGQGGGEQYF	TGTGCCAGCTCACCTCGTTTTGCTGCGGGACAGGGAGGTGGCGAGCAGTACTTC
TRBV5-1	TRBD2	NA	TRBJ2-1	CASSSDSGRSYNEQFF	TGCGCCAGCAGCTCGGATAGCGGGAGGTCCTACAATGAGCAGTTCTTC
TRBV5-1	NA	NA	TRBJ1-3	CASSFASSGNTIYF	TGCGCCAGCAGCTTCGCCAGCTCTGGAAACACCATATATTTT
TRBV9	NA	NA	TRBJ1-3	CASSVTGNTIYF	TGTGCCAGCAGCGTTACAGGAAACACCATATATTTT
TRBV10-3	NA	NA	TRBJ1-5	CAISPTKTTEQPQHF	TGTGCCATCAGTCCCACAAAAACCACGGAGCAGCCCCAGCATTTT
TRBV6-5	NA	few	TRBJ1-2	CASSSPRVPNYGYTF	TGTGCCAGCAGTTCCCCCAGGGTGCCCAACTATGGCTACACCTTC
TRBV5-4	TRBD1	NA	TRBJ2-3	CASSSGVTGSTDTQYF	TGTGCCAGCAGCTCCGGGGTGACAGGGTCCACAGATACGCAGTATTTT
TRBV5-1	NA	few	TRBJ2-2	CASSLARSNTGELFF	TGCGCCAGCAGCTTGGCGCGATCGAACACCGGGGAGCTGTTTTTT
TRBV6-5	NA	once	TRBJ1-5	CASSPNSNQPQHF	TGTGCCAGCAGTCCCAATAGCAATCAGCCCCAGCATTTT
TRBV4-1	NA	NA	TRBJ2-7	CASSQDGGSSYEQYF	TGCGCCAGCAGCCAAGATGGCGGTAGCTCCTACGAGCAGTACTTC
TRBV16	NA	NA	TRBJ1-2	CASSQFEGVSYGYTF	TGTGCCAGCAGCCAATTTGAGGGGGTTTCCTATGGCTACACCTTC
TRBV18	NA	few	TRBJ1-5	CASSPVQINQPQHF	TGTGCCAGCTCACCAGTACAGATTAATCAGCCCCAGCATTTT
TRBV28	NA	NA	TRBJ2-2	CASSHQGWTGELFF	TGTGCCAGCAGTCACCAGGGTTGGACCGGGGAGCTGTTTTTT
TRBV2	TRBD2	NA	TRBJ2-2	CASCFRLAGAGELFF	TGTGCCAGCTGCTTCCGACTAGCGGGAGCCGGGGAGCTGTTTTTT
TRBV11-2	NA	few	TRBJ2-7	CASSLATPNYEQYF	TGTGCCAGCAGCTTAGCGACTCCAAACTACGAGCAGTACTTC
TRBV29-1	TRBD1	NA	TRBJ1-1	CSVTTGVNTEAFF	TGCAGCGTGACAACAGGGGTGAACACTGAAGCTTTCTTT
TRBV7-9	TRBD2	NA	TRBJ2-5	CASSSLAGGQETQYF	TGTGCCAGCAGCAGTCTAGCGGGGGGGCAAGAGACCCAGTACTTC
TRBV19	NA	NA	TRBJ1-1	CASTYGDTEAFF	TGTGCTAGTACGTACGGGGACACTGAAGCTTTCTTT
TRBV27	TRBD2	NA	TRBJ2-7	CASSLETSGSSEQYF	TGTGCCAGCAGTTTAGAGACTAGCGGGAGTAGCGAGCAGTACTTC
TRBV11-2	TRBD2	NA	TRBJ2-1	CASSPYPSGSSYNEQFF	TGTGCCAGCAGCCCCTACCCTAGCGGGAGCTCCTACAATGAGCAGTTCTTC
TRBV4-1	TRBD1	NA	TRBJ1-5	CASSHPTGSNQPQHF	TGCGCCAGCAGCCACCCGACAGGGAGCAATCAGCCCCAGCATTTT
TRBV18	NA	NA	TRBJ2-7	CASSSRETQEQYF	TGTGCCAGCTCATCCCGGGAAACTCAGGAGCAGTACTTC
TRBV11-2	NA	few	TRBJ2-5	CASSSFLGGVLSGETQYF	TGTGCCAGCAGCTCCTTCCTAGGGGGAGTGTTATCCGGAGAGACCCAGTACTTC
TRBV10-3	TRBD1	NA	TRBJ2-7	CAISDIGTGGSLSYEQYF	TGTGCCATCAGTGATATAGGGACAGGGGGGTCCCTTTCCTACGAGCAGTACTTC
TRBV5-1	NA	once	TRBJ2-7	CASSLFGTPVTYEQYF	TGCGCCAGCAGCTTGTTTGGGACTCCCGTTACCTACGAGCAGTACTTC
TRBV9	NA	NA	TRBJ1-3	CASSVGSSTYGNTIYF	TGTGCCAGCAGCGTAGGTAGTTCTACTTATGGAAACACCATATATTTT
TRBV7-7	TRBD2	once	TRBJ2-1	CASSHGGAGRNEQFF	TGTGCTAGCAGCCACGGGGGGGCTGGTCGGAATGAGCAGTTCTTC